This record covers a single T cell receptor beta chain. Any gene name here is a mouse gene name. The sequenced fragment ends 1 residue before the CDR3 boundary, so the rest is inferred from the germline J gene. Here immunoSEQ multiplex PCR was the method, and the copy in TCRdb shows in-frame clones only, minus some. The sample carries 20,000 to 25,000 clones, 55% to 75% recorded once. The CDR3 has 13 amino acids. Losses at the gene ends were 3 bases for V and 3 bases for J; bases not matched to a gene: 0. From germline, CDR1 is NNHDY and CDR2 SYVADS. This sample stems from a study of tissue T cells after allogeneic stem cell transplantation.

This clonotype was obtained from a female BALB/c mouse in good health. As its MHC haplotype, the strain has H2-d. Sequenced material: spleen. This chain joins TRBV13-3 and TRBJ2-1, with 7 nucleotides matching TRBD2. The DNA read from the CDR3 is TGTGCCAGCAGTGGGGGGGGCTATGCTGAGCAGTTC. As protein: CASSGGGYAEQF. The whole CDR3 sequence reads CASSGGGYAEQFF.